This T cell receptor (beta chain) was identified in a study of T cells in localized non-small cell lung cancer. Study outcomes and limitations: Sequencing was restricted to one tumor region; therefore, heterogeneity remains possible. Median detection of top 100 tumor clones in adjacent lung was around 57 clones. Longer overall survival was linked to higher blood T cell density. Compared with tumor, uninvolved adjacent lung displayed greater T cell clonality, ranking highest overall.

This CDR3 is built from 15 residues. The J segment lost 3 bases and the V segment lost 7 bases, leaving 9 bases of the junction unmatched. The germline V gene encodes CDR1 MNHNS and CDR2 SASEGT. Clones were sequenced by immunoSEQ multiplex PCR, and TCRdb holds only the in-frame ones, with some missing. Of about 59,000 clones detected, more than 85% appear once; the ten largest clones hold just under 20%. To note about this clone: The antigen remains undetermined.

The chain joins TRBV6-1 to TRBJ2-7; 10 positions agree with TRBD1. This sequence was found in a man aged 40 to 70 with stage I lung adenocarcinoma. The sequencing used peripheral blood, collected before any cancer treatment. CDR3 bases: TGTGCCAGCACTGTGGTGGGGGACAGGGGCTACGAGCAGTACTTC. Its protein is CASTVVGDRGYEQYF.